These 5 T cell receptor beta chains share one sample of origin, sequenced in a study of blood T cell repertoires in COVID-19. Some clones are missing from TCRdb's copy, which holds only in-frame ones; the method was immunoSEQ multiplex PCR. The sample has about 83,000 clones, 80% to 90% seen once. The source material was peripheral blood. These receptors all come from an elderly woman with acute or convalescent COVID-19.

The V call is TRBV7-8, the J call TRBJ1-1; 7 bases are shared with TRBD1. V lost 5 bases, J lost 0 bases, and 15 bases stayed unmatched. CDR1 SGHVS and CDR2 FQNEAQ come from the germline V gene. CDR3 length: 18 residues. The CDR3 nucleotides are TGTGCCAGCAGCCCGACCCTCGGACAGGTCCTACTGAACACTGAAGCTTTCTTT. Amino acid sequence: CASSPTLGQVLLNTEAFF.

This clone was seen just once. The V call is TRBV4-3, the J call TRBJ2-1, with 10 bases matching TRBD2. This CDR3 region has 16 residues. The germline gives CDR1 LGHNA, CDR2 YSLEER. V gave up 0 bases and J gave up 12 bases; unmatched junction bases: 11. The CDR3: CASSQDVVAGGSGQFF. As DNA, the CDR3 is TGCGCCAGCAGCCAAGATGTGGTAGCGGGGGGATCAGGGCAGTTCTTC.

This clone has a single count. The chain uses TRBV19 and TRBJ1-5; TRBD1 might be the D (5 bases). The V and J ends lost 6 bases and 4 bases respectively, with 25 bases between them. Germline CDR1 and CDR2: LNHDA and SQIVND (reference sequence). The length of the CDR3 is 18 residues. CDR3 region: CASSPGVNFGGWNQPQHF. CDR3 coding DNA: TGTGCCAGTAGCCCGGGGGTAAATTTCGGGGGTTGGAATCAGCCCCAGCATTTT.

The rearrangement uses TRBV5-4 and TRBJ2-7, with 10 bases aligning to TRBD2. J gave up 2 bases and V 6 bases, and 5 bases lay outside the gene matches. Germline V gives CDR1 SGHNT, CDR2 YYREEE (reference sequence). The CDR3 is 14 amino acids. The CDR3: CASTLSGGTYEQYF. CDR3 nucleotides: TGTGCCAGCACCCTTAGCGGGGGGACCTACGAGCAGTACTTC. Drawing the rest from reference TRBV5-4 and TRBJ2-7, the complete variable domain is ETGVTQSPTHLIKTRGQQVTLRCSSQSGHNTVSWYQQALGQGPQFIFQYYREEENGRGNFPPRFSGLQFPNYSSELNVNALELDDSALYLCASTLSGGTYEQYFGPGTRLTVT.

The chain is built from TRBV30 and TRBJ1-2, with 8 bases identical to TRBD1. The ends lost 0 bases at V and 4 bases at J; junction bases unmatched: 4. Germline V gene data show CDR1 as GTSNPN and CDR2 as SVGIG (reference sequence). The CDR3 has 14 amino acids. In DNA, the CDR3 is TGTGCCTGGAGTGTACCAGGGGGCGCCTATGGCTACACCTTC. This encodes CAWSVPGGAYGYTF.